This TCR beta chain was identified in a study of CD8 T cells in ankylosing spondylitis. Study results and limitations: What appeared characteristic of ankylosing spondylitis blood was a TCR beta motif of fewer than ten highly homologous variants.

TCRdb ran MiXCR on the 5' RACE reads and lists one entry per CDR3 protein. Here the sample spans 400,000 to 450,000 distinct CDR3 sequences, roughly 15% being singletons. About this clonotype itself: Its matching antigen is unknown. At one end, the junction sequence differs from germline, possibly due to a read error.

This CDR3 region has 15 residues. Germline V CDR1 and CDR2: MGHRA, YSYEKL. The chain is built from TRBV4-1 and TRBJ2-4, with a tentative D call TRBD1 (5 bases). The clonotype was recovered from a male donor with ankylosing spondylitis. Sequencing was carried out using blood, either unsorted or a sorted T cell fraction (not recorded which). The CDR3 reads CTSREGDSAKNIQYF. The DNA of the CDR3 is TGCACCAGCAGGGAAGGGGATTCAGCCAAAAACATTCAGTACTTC.